The clone carrying this T cell receptor (beta chain) was detected only once. Its target is unknown. This sample was included in a study of STAT5B mutations in CD4+ large granular lymphocyte leukemia. The CDR3 sequence is 15 residues long. Germline V gives CDR1 SGHAT, CDR2 FQDESV (reference sequence). V dropped 1 base and J dropped 2 bases, with 10 bases sitting between them. Whole-study results and caveats: Top patient clones used TRBV06 genes more often: 8/27 versus 2/35 in controls. Higher CD4+ than CD8+ T-LGLL clonality might reflect small sample size.

The assay was run at survey level. Using immunoSEQ multiplex PCR, the repertoire was profiled, and TCRdb retains in-frame clones only, with some absent. Counted here are more than 25,000 clones, roughly 79% occurring once; the ten biggest clones make up roughly 0.98%. The chain uses TRBV11-1 and TRBJ2-3; a weak D match, TRBD2 (6 bases). This receptor was taken from a human donor in good health. Sequenced input: CD4+ T cells from blood buffy coats. The CDR3 nucleotides read TGTGCCAGCAGCTTAGGAGCGGGCCCCACAGATACGCAGTATTTT. Its protein is CASSLGAGPTDTQYF.